Listed below are T cell receptor beta chains from one sample, sequenced in a study of lymphopenia after photon versus proton radiotherapy. Measured with immunoSEQ multiplex PCR; TCRdb has only the in-frame clones, and not every one. The top ten hold about 4.7% of the sample, which has some 170,000 clones, about 85% seen once. The sequencing used peripheral blood, collected from a patient treated with photon-based radiotherapy. The receptors come from a middle-aged man with gastric cancer. Each CDR3 is given without its conserved first and last residue. The order of the fields is J gene, V gene, CDR3 protein.

j_gene: TRBJ2-3
v_gene: TRBV5-1
CDR3aa: ASSPLAGADTQY

j_gene: TRBJ1-5
v_gene: TRBV30
CDR3aa: AWSRLQGGNQPQH

j_gene: TRBJ2-1
v_gene: TRBV14
CDR3aa: ASSQVLRLAGDPEQF

j_gene: TRBJ2-7
v_gene: TRBV4-2
CDR3aa: ASSQGAGRTYEQY

j_gene: TRBJ2-2
v_gene: TRBV5-1
CDR3aa: ASSLGLIDTGELF

j_gene: TRBJ2-1
v_gene: TRBV9
CDR3aa: ASSPRPAGGPRSEQF

j_gene: TRBJ2-2
v_gene: TRBV4-2
CDR3aa: ASSQVRGRTGELF

j_gene: TRBJ2-3
v_gene: TRBV5-4
CDR3aa: ASSGGQGPAGTQY

j_gene: TRBJ2-1
v_gene: TRBV9
CDR3aa: ASSVLTGTSGEQF

j_gene: TRBJ2-7
v_gene: TRBV6-6
CDR3aa: ASRTPGLRVYEQY

j_gene: TRBJ2-7
v_gene: TRBV20-1
CDR3aa: SASARGRAY

j_gene: TRBJ2-7
v_gene: TRBV18
CDR3aa: ASSPGQGDYEQY

j_gene: TRBJ1-1
v_gene: TRBV18
CDR3aa: ASSLDRTEAF

j_gene: TRBJ1-5
v_gene: TRBV28
CDR3aa: ASTRPNSNQPQH

j_gene: TRBJ1-1
v_gene: TRBV6-5
CDR3aa: ASSLGTTYNTEAF

j_gene: TRBJ2-2
v_gene: TRBV4-1
CDR3aa: ASSQRGNTGELF

j_gene: TRBJ2-1
v_gene: TRBV18
CDR3aa: ASSPPGRQPSYNEQF

j_gene: TRBJ2-7
v_gene: TRBV25-1
CDR3aa: ASSDSPTGNHEQY

j_gene: TRBJ2-5
v_gene: TRBV19
CDR3aa: ASKRTPQEAQY

j_gene: TRBJ2-7
v_gene: TRBV7-2
CDR3aa: ASSNRGLYEQY

j_gene: TRBJ2-5
v_gene: TRBV7-9
CDR3aa: ARALTGRGTQY

j_gene: TRBJ1-2
v_gene: TRBV6-1
CDR3aa: ASSEALGLNYGYT

j_gene: TRBJ1-1
v_gene: TRBV18
CDR3aa: ASFRYQGEEAF

j_gene: TRBJ2-4
v_gene: TRBV9
CDR3aa: ASSDSGSVAKNIQY

j_gene: TRBJ1-2
v_gene: TRBV7-2
CDR3aa: ASSPGQGGPNLYGYT

j_gene: TRBJ2-1
v_gene: TRBV25-1
CDR3aa: ASSARLAGGQQF

j_gene: TRBJ2-5
v_gene: TRBV19
CDR3aa: ASSIDDGQKETQY

j_gene: TRBJ1-2
v_gene: TRBV29-1
CDR3aa: SVVGSNYGYT

j_gene: TRBJ2-2
v_gene: TRBV5-1
CDR3aa: ASIPSSGSTNTGELF

j_gene: TRBJ1-5
v_gene: TRBV7-2
CDR3aa: ASSPEIGPQH

j_gene: TRBJ1-1
v_gene: TRBV11-2
CDR3aa: ASSFSIIATEAF

j_gene: TRBJ1-2
v_gene: TRBV7-9
CDR3aa: ASSLTGTGGASNYGYT

j_gene: TRBJ2-1
v_gene: TRBV7-9
CDR3aa: ASSPRLRDSYNEQF

j_gene: TRBJ2-7
v_gene: TRBV5-5
CDR3aa: ASSFGYSYEQY

j_gene: TRBJ2-1
v_gene: TRBV5-4
CDR3aa: ASSLAYLGSPAGNEQF

j_gene: TRBJ2-2
v_gene: TRBV4-2
CDR3aa: ASSHLKGPELF

j_gene: TRBJ1-5
v_gene: TRBV5-5
CDR3aa: ASSLDVNQPQH

j_gene: TRBJ2-6
v_gene: TRBV7-2
CDR3aa: ASSSRGGSSGANVLT

j_gene: TRBJ1-5
v_gene: TRBV19
CDR3aa: ASSPDRGMNQPQH

j_gene: TRBJ1-4
v_gene: TRBV27
CDR3aa: ASSLSPGGRNEKLF

j_gene: TRBJ2-1
v_gene: TRBV7-2
CDR3aa: ASSLSSVNSYNEQF

j_gene: TRBJ2-7
v_gene: TRBV6-6
CDR3aa: ASSYTVGYEQY

j_gene: TRBJ2-2
v_gene: TRBV2
CDR3aa: ASSRLGRSGGELF

j_gene: TRBJ2-7
v_gene: TRBV7-8
CDR3aa: ASSFDRADYWQY

j_gene: TRBJ1-3
v_gene: TRBV11-2
CDR3aa: ASSHGKPGNTIY

j_gene: TRBJ2-1
v_gene: TRBV19
CDR3aa: ASSTHGQQF